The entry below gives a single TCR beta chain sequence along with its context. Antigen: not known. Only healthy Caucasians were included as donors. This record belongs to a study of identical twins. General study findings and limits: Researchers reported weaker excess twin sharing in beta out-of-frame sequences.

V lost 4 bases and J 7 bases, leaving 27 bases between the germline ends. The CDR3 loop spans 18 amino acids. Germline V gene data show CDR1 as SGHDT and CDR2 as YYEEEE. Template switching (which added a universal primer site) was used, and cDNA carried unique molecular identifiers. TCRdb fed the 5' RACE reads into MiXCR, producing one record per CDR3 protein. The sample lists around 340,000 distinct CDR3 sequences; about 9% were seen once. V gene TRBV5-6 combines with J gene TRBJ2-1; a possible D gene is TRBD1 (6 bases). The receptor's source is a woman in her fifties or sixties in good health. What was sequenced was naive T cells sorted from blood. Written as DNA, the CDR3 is TGTGCCAGCAGCCGATACACCTCAACCCCCCAGGGGCGGAATGAGCAGTTCTTC. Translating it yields CASSRYTSTPQGRNEQFF.